The text below deals with one TCR beta chain. The junction departs from germline at one end; a sequencing error may be responsible. The CDR3 has 18 residues. Germline values: CDR1 SSHAT, CDR2 FNYEAQ (reference sequence). The source of the sample is a study of blood T cell repertoires in COVID-19. Study-level background: Samples came from the United States, Italy and Spain, spanning acute and convalescent COVID-19. PBMCs, B-cell-depleted T cells, or T cells provided the cDNA or gDNA that made up the material.

In the original workflow: Reference gene primer amplification in the assay estimated nucleated cell counts. Method: immunoSEQ multiplex PCR; TCRdb's copy keeps in-frame clones and lacks some. The V and J calls and clone size are taken from that table; D and trimming were inferred from the DNA. Altogether 150,000 to 200,000 clones are present, about four fifths being singletons, with the ten largest covering roughly 9.6%. The clonotype was recovered from a man aged 55 to 69 with active or convalescent COVID-19. Material: peripheral blood. V usage is TRBV7-7 and J usage is TRBJ2-5; 10 nucleotides line up with TRBD2. CDR3 protein: CASSLGLASGSQGETQYF. CDR3 DNA sequence: TGTGCTAGCAGCTTAGGACTGGCTAGCGGGAGCCAGGGAGAGACCCAGTACTTC.